The 19 T cell receptor beta chains below were found in one sample sequenced in a study of blood T cell repertoires in COVID-19. Assay used: immunoSEQ multiplex PCR; TCRdb lists only in-frame clones, some missing. The sample consists of some 110,000 clones, under 80% of them appearing once. Sequencing was carried out using peripheral blood. These receptors were taken from a woman aged 65 to 85 with acute or convalescent COVID-19.

This sequence joins TRBV3-1 (or the pseudogene TRBV3-2) and TRBJ1-3; D uncertain. The CDR3 has 16 amino acids. Trimming cost V 2 bases and J 1 base, with 12 bases left between them. The V gene's germline CDR1 is LGHDT and CDR2 YNNKEL (reference sequence). CDR3 sequence: CASSQTPRVSGNTIYF. The CDR3 bases are TGTGCCAGCAGCCAAACCCCACGGGTGTCTGGAAACACCATATATTTT.

V is TRBV3-1 (or the pseudogene TRBV3-2) and J is TRBJ2-1; a weak D match, TRBD1 (5 bases). The CDR3 is 17 amino acids. Germline-derived CDR1 and CDR2 are LGHDT and YNNKEL (reference sequence). V was clipped by 1 base and J by 3 bases, with 16 bases between them. Here the CDR3 DNA reads TGTGCCAGCAGCCAAGGAGTAGGGGTCGGAATCTACAATGAGCAGTTCTTC. As protein: CASSQGVGVGIYNEQFF.

The CDR3 reads CASSTGAKFF. The CDR3, as DNA: TGTGCCAGCAGTACGGGAGCGAAGTTCTTC. This chain joins TRBV21-1 and TRBJ2-1; no DNA check was done on the table's D call, TRBD2. TRBV21-1 is an annotated pseudogene. The CDR3 spans 10 residues.

V gene TRBV6-1 combines with J gene TRBJ1-5; D may be TRBD1 (6 bases). V gave up 1 base and J gave up 6 bases, with 13 bases separating them. Germline assignment: CDR1 MNHNS and CDR2 SASEGT. The CDR3 totals 15 residues. CDR3 coding DNA: TGTGCCAGCAGTGAAGTAAGGACAGATTCTCAGCCCCAGCATTTT. As protein: CASSEVRTDSQPQHF.

This clone has more than one count but fewer than ten. This chain connects TRBV7-9 to TRBJ2-1; TRBD1 aligns across 9 bases. This CDR3 has 16 amino acids. From germline, CDR1 is SEHNR and CDR2 FQNEAQ (reference sequence). V lost 5 bases and J lost 8; bases outside the gene matches: 13. The CDR3: CASSLGGTGIFDEQFF. Written as DNA, the CDR3 is TGTGCCAGCAGCCTAGGAGGGACAGGGATTTTCGATGAGCAGTTCTTC.

J is TRBJ2-2 and V is TRBV23-1; the match to TRBD2 covers 8 bases. TRBV23-1 is reported as an ORF; its role is uncertain. Losses at the gene ends were 7 bases for V and 3 bases for J; bases not matched to a gene: 10. The CDR3 contains 16 residues. The CDR3 region is CASTPTGGQDTGELFF. Here the CDR3 DNA reads TGCGCCAGCACCCCTACGGGGGGGCAGGACACCGGGGAGCTGTTTTTT.

This clone was found once. This chain links TRBV4-1 with TRBJ1-4; 9 nucleotides line up with TRBD1. The ends lost 0 bases at V and 4 bases at J; junction bases unmatched: 6. The CDR3 runs 17 residues. Per the germline V gene, CDR1 is MGHRA and CDR2 is YSYEKL. The CDR3 DNA reads as TGCGCCAGCAGCCAAGAGGGGACAGGGCCACTTAATGAAAAACTGTTTTTT. As protein: CASSQEGTGPLNEKLFF.

CDR3 coding DNA: TGTGCCAGCAGCACCCGACAGGGGAGGTGGGAGACCCAGTACTTC. This codes for CASSTRQGRWETQYF. V and J are TRBV7-9 and TRBJ2-5, with 8 bases matching TRBD1. The V and J ends lost 5 bases and 5 bases, in that order; junction bases with no gene match: 10. CDR1 SEHNR and CDR2 FQNEAQ come from the germline V gene (reference sequence). The CDR3 runs to 15 residues.

This clone was observed a few times. The CDR3 DNA sequence: TGTGCCAGCAGCGCTTCAGGGACTCCCGATCAGCCCCAGCATTTT. Its translation is CASSASGTPDQPQHF. The chain links TRBV7-2 to TRBJ1-5; tentative D call: TRBD1 (5 bases). Per germline, CDR1 SGHTA and CDR2 FQGNSA. CDR3 length: 15 amino acids. The ends were cut back, 5 bases at V and 5 bases at J, with 16 bases in the middle.

The chain links TRBV7-9 to TRBJ2-3, with TRBD1 matching over 9 bases. The CDR3 runs 16 residues. Germline CDR1 is SEHNR and CDR2 is FQNEAQ (reference sequence). J lost 2 bases, V lost 1 base, and 4 bases had no gene match. This chain's CDR3 is CASSLGDRVYTDTQYF. As DNA, the CDR3 is TGTGCCAGCAGCTTAGGGGACAGGGTTTACACAGATACGCAGTATTTT.

V usage is TRBV25-1 and J usage is TRBJ2-7; 7 nucleotides agree with TRBD1. The CDR3 runs 17 residues. The junction had 10 bases not matched to a gene; V was cut back by 0 bases and J by 2 bases. Germline values: CDR1 MGHDK, CDR2 SYGVNS. The CDR3 region is CASSEYSAGGSPYEQYF. The CDR3 bases are TGTGCCAGCAGTGAATATTCGGCAGGGGGAAGCCCCTACGAGCAGTACTTC.

The J gene is TRBJ1-1, the V gene TRBV5-1; D is undetermined. The germline V gene encodes CDR1 SGHRS and CDR2 YFSETQ. The CDR3 is made up of 14 amino acids. Trimming cost V 1 base and J 3 bases, with 10 bases left between them. The CDR3 sequence: CASSLQDMDTEAFF. In nucleotides, the CDR3 is TGCGCCAGCAGCTTGCAGGATATGGACACTGAAGCTTTCTTT.

CDR3 nucleotide sequence: TGTGCCAGCAGCCAGACTAGCGGCCAAGAGACCCAGTACTTC. Its translation: CASSQTSGQETQYF. The chain recombines TRBV5-4 with TRBJ2-5; 9 bases align to TRBD2. The CDR3 covers 14 residues. V was pared by 4 bases and J by 1 base, with 2 bases of the junction left unmatched. Germline lookup yields CDR1 SGHNT and CDR2 YYREEE (reference sequence).

This sequence joins TRBV7-9 and TRBJ2-7; TRBD1 agrees at 8 bases. The V segment lost 2 bases and the J segment 5 bases; nucleotides outside the gene matches: 8. The CDR3 totals 15 residues. Germline CDR1 reads SEHNR; CDR2 reads FQNEAQ (reference sequence). This chain's CDR3 is CASSLKAGGWDEQYF. The CDR3 DNA sequence: TGTGCCAGCAGCTTAAAGGCAGGGGGCTGGGACGAGCAGTACTTC.

The chain links TRBV5-8 to TRBJ1-5, with D perhaps TRBD1 (5 bases). CDR1 is SGHTS and CDR2 is YDEGEE in the germline V gene. V lost 3 bases to trimming and J lost 11 bases, with 12 bases between them. CDR3 length: 12 residues. DNA for the CDR3: TGTGCCAGCAGCTATGCCGACAGAGCCCAGCATTTT. This sequence encodes CASSYADRAQHF.

The sample holds many counts of this clone. The chain joins TRBV30 to TRBJ1-3; D gene unclear. The CDR3 length is 14 residues. Trimming left V 4 bases short and J 5 bases short, with 15 bases between. Per germline, CDR1 GTSNPN and CDR2 SVGIG (reference sequence). CDR3 sequence: CAWTPGNSRNTIYF. The DNA of the CDR3 is TGTGCCTGGACCCCGGGGAACAGTAGAAACACCATATATTTT.

The chain joins TRBV5-1 to TRBJ1-1; the match to TRBD1 covers 9 bases. The CDR3 is made up of 15 amino acids. J gave up 2 bases and V 3 bases, and 5 bases lay outside the gene matches. Germline CDR1 is SGHRS and CDR2 is YFSETQ. The CDR3 loop reads CASSYRTGGNTEAFF. The CDR3 DNA is TGCGCCAGCAGCTACCGAACAGGGGGCAACACTGAAGCTTTCTTT.

The chain combines TRBV6-5 with TRBJ1-2; a weak D match, TRBD1 (6 bases). The CDR3 extends over 12 amino acids. Germline CDR1 and CDR2: MNHEY and SVGAGI. V shed 10 bases and J shed 4 bases, with 13 bases lying between them. DNA for the CDR3: TGTGCCACCCCCGCAGGGGTCTATGGCTACACCTTC. As protein: CATPAGVYGYTF.

The V gene is TRBV5-4, the J gene TRBJ2-4; weak D call: TRBD1 (6 bases). The germline V gene encodes CDR1 SGHNT and CDR2 YYREEE (reference sequence). V was trimmed by 4 bases and J by 6 bases, leaving 20 bases between them. This CDR3 is built from 16 residues. In nucleotides, the CDR3 is TGTGCCAGCAGCAGTCCGACAAATGGACAGCTAAACATTCAGTACTTC. Its translation: CASSSPTNGQLNIQYF. Based on the CDR3 plus reference TRBV5-4 and TRBJ2-4, the full variable domain is ETGVTQSPTHLIKTRGQQVTLRCSSQSGHNTVSWYQQALGQGPQFIFQYYREEENGRGNFPPRFSGLQFPNYSSELNVNALELDDSALYLCASSSPTNGQLNIQYFGAGTRLSVL.